This note documents a single T cell receptor beta chain sequence. Antigen unknown. This may come from a read error, since a much larger clone is one base off. The entry originates in a study of identical twins. Findings and limits, study-wide: Twins' excess sharing was less marked for out-of-frame beta sequences. The models gave estimates that fell short of the out-of-frame TCR alpha sharing seen in monozygotic twins.

MiXCR was run by TCRdb on the 5' RACE reads, yielding one entry per CDR3 protein. Here the sample spans hundreds of thousands of distinct CDR3 sequences, around 6.1% being singletons. The germline V and J ends were trimmed by 5 bases and 8 bases, with 8 bases remaining between them. There are 11 residues in the CDR3. Germline CDR1 is SEHNR and CDR2 is FQNEAQ (reference sequence). V usage is TRBV7-9 and J usage is TRBJ2-3; tentatively, D is TRBD1 or TRBD2 (6 bases each). The sequenced material came from naive T cells sorted from blood. The source of this sequence is a man between 18 and 29 years old in good health. The CDR3 protein is CASSKGGTQYF. DNA of the CDR3: TGTGCCAGCAGCAAGGGGGGTACGCAGTATTTT. The whole variable domain, remainder taken from reference TRBV7-9 and TRBJ2-3, is DTGVSQNPRHKITKRGQNVTFRCDPISEHNRLYWYRQTLGQGPEFLTYFQNEAQLEKSRLLSDRFSAERPKGSFSTLEIQRTEQGDSAMYLCASSKGGTQYFGPGTRLTVL.